What follows are 10 T cell receptor beta chains derived from one specimen sequenced in a study of early T cells in non-severe SARS-CoV-2 infection. TCRdb used MiXCR to reprocess the 5' RACE reads, holding one entry per CDR3 protein. The sample lists tens of thousands of distinct CDR3 sequences, roughly 14% seen once, with approximately 0.5% in the top ten. Sequencing was carried out using whole blood. The receptors were gathered from an adult who was a healthcare worker with PCR-confirmed SARS-CoV-2 infection or an uninfected control (not recorded which).

The V gene is TRBV6-5, the J gene TRBJ1-6, with 8 nucleotides matching TRBD1. The ends lost 4 bases at V and 7 bases at J; junction bases unmatched: 6. CDR1 and CDR2 (germline): MNHEY, SVGAGI. This CDR3 region has 15 residues. The CDR3 spells CASSWTGPRNSPLHF. In DNA form, the CDR3 reads TGTGCCAGCAGTTGGACAGGGCCCAGGAATTCACCCCTCCACTTT.

There are many counts of this clonotype. The genes are TRBV21-1 and TRBJ2-1. TRBV21-1 is termed a pseudogene. The CDR3 totals 12 residues. The chain's CDR3 is CASSSLSYEQFF. Here the CDR3 DNA reads TGTGCCAGCAGCTCATTATCCTATGAGCAGTTCTTC.

The V gene is TRBV7-8, the J gene TRBJ2-3; no definite D call. V lost 1 base and J 4 bases, leaving 6 bases between the germline ends. The CDR3 has 13 amino acids. Germline V gene data show CDR1 as SGHVS and CDR2 as FQNEAQ. CDR3 coding DNA: TGTGCCAGCAGCTTAGTCGGAGCAGATACGCAGTATTTT. This gives the protein CASSLVGADTQYF.

The sample holds a few counts of this clonotype. The gene calls are TRBV7-9 and TRBJ2-7, with TRBD2 as a possible D gene (5 bases). Trimming stripped 1 base from V and 5 bases from J, with 9 bases between. Germline V gene data show CDR1 as SEHNR and CDR2 as FQNEAQ (reference sequence). The length of the CDR3 is 13 residues. The CDR3 protein is CASSLVGVDEQYV. DNA for the CDR3: TGTGCCAGCAGCTTAGTCGGGGTAGACGAGCAGTACGTC.

At least ten counts were recorded for this clonotype. V gene TRBV12-3 or TRBV12-4 combines with J gene TRBJ1-2, with D perhaps TRBD1 (6 bases). V dropped 0 bases and J dropped 8 bases, with 13 bases sitting between them. The length of the CDR3 is 14 residues. CDR3 residues: CASSLAHREDGYTF. The CDR3 DNA sequence: TGTGCCAGCAGTTTAGCGCACAGGGAGGACGGCTACACCTTC.

This rearrangement joins TRBV5-1 to TRBJ2-1, with D uncertain. Trimming removed 0 bases from V and 0 bases from J, with 10 bases in between. The CDR3 extends over 16 amino acids. The germline gives CDR1 SGHRS, CDR2 YFSETQ. For the CDR3, the DNA is TGCGCCAGCAGCTTGGGGGGTGTTTACTCCTACAATGAGCAGTTCTTC. Its protein product is CASSLGGVYSYNEQFF.

V gene TRBV30 combines with J gene TRBJ2-2, with 9 positions matching TRBD1. CDR1 is GTSNPN and CDR2 is SVGIG in the germline V gene (reference sequence). The length of the CDR3 is 15 residues. Trimming took 4 bases from V and 5 from J; bases not matched to a gene: 8. CDR3 loop: CAWNTGQGWTGELFF. The DNA for the CDR3 is TGTGCCTGGAACACGGGACAGGGTTGGACCGGGGAGCTGTTTTTT.

In this sample, this clonotype turned up a few times. The rearrangement links TRBV5-1 to TRBJ1-6, with TRBD1 matching 9 bases. The CDR3 loop spans 16 amino acids. Germline CDR1 reads SGHRS; CDR2 reads YFSETQ. V dropped 2 bases and J dropped 5; count of bases not matched to a gene: 5. The CDR3 here is CASSLTGGADNSPLHF. CDR3 sequence (DNA): TGCGCCAGCAGCTTAACAGGGGGCGCCGATAATTCACCCCTCCACTTT. Together with reference TRBV5-1 and TRBJ1-6, the CDR3 gives the full variable domain: KAGVTQTPRYLIKTRGQQVTLSCSPISGHRSVSWYQQTPGQGLQFLFEYFSETQRNKGNFPGRFSGRQFSNSRSEMNVSTLELGDSALYLCASSLTGGADNSPLHFGNGTRLTVT.

This clonotype has at least ten counts. V usage is TRBV19 and J usage is TRBJ2-5; TRBD1 aligns across 7 bases. Trimming at V came to 5 bases and at J to 0 bases, leaving 9 bases not matched to a gene. The CDR3 length is 16 residues. Germline loops: CDR1 LNHDA, CDR2 SQIVND (reference sequence). CDR3 bases: TGTGCCAGTAGTGCCGACAGGGATTGGTACCAAGAGACCCAGTACTTC. Its protein product is CASSADRDWYQETQYF.

The V call is TRBV3-1, the J call TRBJ2-3, with 8 bases aligning to TRBD1. V trimming: 6 bases; J trimming: 0 bases; junction bases outside the gene matches: 5. This CDR3 has 15 amino acids. Germline V lookup: CDR1 LGHDT, CDR2 YNNKEL (reference sequence). CDR3 region: CASRNRGVSTDTQYF. The DNA for the CDR3 is TGTGCCAGCAGGAACAGGGGGGTAAGCACAGATACGCAGTATTTT.